The 30 T cell receptor beta chains below were found in one sample sequenced in a study of blood T cell repertoires in COVID-19. Clones were read by immunoSEQ multiplex PCR, and TCRdb kept only the in-frame ones, dropping some. This sample has tens of thousands of clones; about 81% occur once, and the top ten carry approximately 27%. The material sequenced was peripheral blood. These receptors were collected from a woman of 80 years or more with COVID-19, enrolled during active disease.

V is TRBV28 and J is TRBJ2-4; D is possibly TRBD1 (6 bases). Germline V gene lookup returns CDR1 MDHEN and CDR2 SYDVKM. The CDR3 is 16 residues long. The V end was cut by 4 bases, the J end by 0 bases, with 13 bases between. This CDR3 reads CASSSDSTLAKNIQYF. CDR3 DNA: TGTGCCAGCAGTTCGGACAGCACACTAGCCAAAAACATTCAGTACTTC. Combining the CDR3 with reference TRBV28 and TRBJ2-4 gives the whole variable domain DVKVTQSSRYLVKRTGEKVFLECVQDMDHENMFWYRQDPGLGLRLIYFSYDVKMKEKGDIPEGYSVSREKKERFSLILESASTNQTSMYLCASSSDSTLAKNIQYFGAGTRLSVL.

The chain is built from TRBV7-2 and TRBJ2-1; 7 bases agree with TRBD2. V lost 1 base, J lost 4 bases, and 10 bases stayed unmatched. Germline lookup yields CDR1 SGHTA and CDR2 FQGNSA. This CDR3 comprises 17 residues. The DNA for the CDR3 is TGTGCCAGCAGCTTAGTCGCTAGCGGAGGAATATACAATGAGCAGTTCTTC. As protein: CASSLVASGGIYNEQFF. Full variable domain (outside the CDR3, taken from reference TRBV7-2 and TRBJ2-1): GAGVSQSPSNKVTEKGKDVELRCDPISGHTALYWYRQSLGQGLEFLIYFQGNSAPDKSGLPSDRFSAERTGGSVSTLTIQRTQQEDSAVYLCASSLVASGGIYNEQFFGPGTRLTVL.

The V and J genes are TRBV28 and TRBJ2-7; TRBD2 might be the D (5 bases). Trimming pared 2 bases from V and 0 bases from J, leaving 14 bases between. The CDR3 is 16 residues long. Germline values: CDR1 MDHEN, CDR2 SYDVKM. In nucleotides, the CDR3 is TGTGCCAGCAGTTTACCCGGAGGAGCGACCTCCTACGAGCAGTACTTC. Translating it yields CASSLPGGATSYEQYF.

The gene calls are TRBV3-1 (or the pseudogene TRBV3-2) and TRBJ1-1, with 7 bases lining up with TRBD1. Germline V gene sequence: CDR1 LGHDT, CDR2 YNNKEL (reference sequence). The CDR3 spans 15 residues. V gave up 1 base and J gave up 4 bases; unmatched junction bases: 6. In DNA form, the CDR3 reads TGTGCCAGCAGCCAAGGTTTAACAGGGGTCACTGAAGCTTTCTTT. It encodes CASSQGLTGVTEAFF.

CDR3 in amino acids: CASEGTVAFGYTF. CDR3 nucleotides: TGTGCCAGCGAAGGGACAGTTGCTTTTGGCTACACCTTC. This rearrangement joins TRBV6-1 to TRBJ1-2, with 7 bases lining up with TRBD1. The CDR3 has 13 amino acids. Germline CDR1 reads MNHNS; CDR2 reads SASEGT. Unmatched junction bases numbered 10, after V lost 8 bases and J lost 7 bases.

At least ten counts were recorded for this clone. This sequence joins TRBV10-3 and TRBJ1-1; 7 nucleotides agree with TRBD1. Germline CDR1 ENHRY, CDR2 SYGVKD. The CDR3 is 15 amino acids. The V gene end was trimmed by 2 bases and the J gene end by 3 bases; junction bases not matched to a gene: 6. In DNA, the CDR3 is TGTGCCATCAGTGAGGGGGGCAGGGGGTACACTGAAGCTTTCTTT. This gives the protein CAISEGGRGYTEAFF.

The V call is TRBV27, the J call TRBJ2-7, with a tentative D call TRBD1 (6 bases). V shed 6 bases and J shed 6 bases, with 12 bases lying between them. Germline V gene lookup returns CDR1 MNHEY and CDR2 SMNVEV (reference sequence). The CDR3 has 12 residues. This chain's CDR3 is CASRQTGPEQYF. For the CDR3, the DNA is TGTGCCAGCAGACAAACAGGGCCCGAGCAGTACTTC.

This clone has a handful of counts. The V and J genes are TRBV18 and TRBJ1-5, with 9 positions matching TRBD1. J gave up 0 bases and V 4 bases, and 4 bases lay outside the gene matches. The length of the CDR3 is 16 residues. CDR1 KGHSH and CDR2 LQKENI come from the germline V gene. CDR3 residues: CASSLQGANSNQPQHF. CDR3 in DNA: TGTGCCAGCTCACTACAGGGGGCGAATAGCAATCAGCCCCAGCATTTT.

This sequence joins TRBV20-1 and TRBJ1-1, with unresolved D. CDR3 length: 11 amino acids. The germline gives CDR1 DFQATT, CDR2 SNEGSKA (reference sequence). With 7 bases removed from V and 4 bases from J, the gap between germline ends came to 10 bases. This CDR3 reads CSGAEGTEAFF. The CDR3 nucleotides are TGCAGTGGTGCTGAGGGCACTGAAGCTTTCTTT.

The DNA for the CDR3 is TGTGCCACCGCTTCTGGACAGGGAGAATACGAGCAGTACTTC. Translated, it gives CATASGQGEYEQYF. This chain connects TRBV10-3 to TRBJ2-7, with 8 bases fitting TRBD1. This CDR3 spans 14 amino acids. J gave up 4 bases and V 10 bases, and 12 bases lay outside the gene matches. CDR1 is ENHRY, CDR2 SYGVKD, per germline.

This clone came up a few times. The gene calls are TRBV10-3 and TRBJ1-2; 9 bases map to TRBD1. Per germline, CDR1 ENHRY and CDR2 SYGVKD. This CDR3 has 15 residues. V gave up 9 bases and J gave up 4 bases; unmatched junction bases: 12. The CDR3 here is CAIGGSRTGAYGYTF. CDR3 coding DNA: TGTGCCATTGGGGGAAGTCGGACAGGGGCCTATGGCTACACCTTC.

The rearrangement joins TRBV27 to TRBJ2-1, with TRBD2 matching 11 bases. The ends lost 3 bases at V and 5 bases at J; junction bases unmatched: 6. This CDR3 spans 16 amino acids. CDR1 is MNHEY and CDR2 is SMNVEV in the germline V gene (reference sequence). CDR3 in amino acids: CASSFLAGGPHNEQFF. The CDR3 DNA reads TGTGCCAGCAGTTTTCTAGCGGGAGGTCCCCACAATGAGCAGTTCTTC.

This clone was observed a few times. DNA of the CDR3: TGTGCCAGCAGCCAGTGGACTAGCGCTTCAGAGACCCAGTACTTC. It yields the protein CASSQWTSASETQYF. The chain uses TRBV7-2 and TRBJ2-5, with 9 bases lining up with TRBD2. This CDR3 comprises 15 residues. V shed 5 bases, J shed 4 bases, and the junction held 8 bases outside the gene matches. The germline V gene encodes CDR1 SGHTA and CDR2 FQGNSA. Full variable domain (missing parts from reference TRBV7-2 and TRBJ2-5): GAGVSQSPSNKVTEKGKDVELRCDPISGHTALYWYRQSLGQGLEFLIYFQGNSAPDKSGLPSDRFSAERTGGSVSTLTIQRTQQEDSAVYLCASSQWTSASETQYFGPGTRLLVL.

The genes are TRBV7-9 and TRBJ2-5; possibly TRBD1 for D (6 bases). There are 14 residues in the CDR3. Germline loops: CDR1 SEHNR, CDR2 FQNEAQ (reference sequence). The germline V and J ends were trimmed by 2 bases and 4 bases, with 11 bases remaining between them. CDR3 amino acids: CASSLSGVGETQYF. CDR3 nucleotides: TGTGCCAGCAGCTTATCAGGGGTGGGAGAGACCCAGTACTTC. Together with reference TRBV7-9 and TRBJ2-5, the CDR3 gives the full variable domain: DTGVSQNPRHKITKRGQNVTFRCDPISEHNRLYWYRQTLGQGPEFLTYFQNEAQLEKSRLLSDRFSAERPKGSFSTLEIQRTEQGDSAMYLCASSLSGVGETQYFGPGTRLLVL.

The chain couples TRBV6-6 to TRBJ2-7, with 9 bases fitting TRBD1. From germline, CDR1 is MNHNY and CDR2 SVGAGI (reference sequence). CDR3 length: 15 amino acids. With 6 bases clipped from V and 2 bases from J, the junction kept 8 bases outside the gene matches. The chain's CDR3 is CASSHTGGGPYEQYF. DNA of the CDR3: TGTGCCAGCAGCCACACAGGGGGCGGCCCCTACGAGCAGTACTTC.

V gene TRBV7-2 combines with J gene TRBJ2-1; 8 bases are shared with TRBD2. This CDR3 region has 16 residues. In germline, CDR1 is SGHTA, CDR2 FQGNSA. J lost 2 bases, V lost 4 bases, and 7 bases had no gene match. CDR3 nucleotide sequence: TGTGCCAGCAGCTCGGAGCGGGGGCCCACCTACAATGAGCAGTTCTTC. It translates to CASSSERGPTYNEQFF.

The chain couples TRBV6-5 to TRBJ2-7; TRBD1 matches 8 bases. J gave up 4 bases and V 5 bases, and 1 base lay outside the gene matches. The germline V gene has CDR1 MNHEY and CDR2 SVGAGI. The CDR3 totals 12 residues. The CDR3 loop reads CASSRTGYEQYF. The CDR3 nucleotides are TGTGCCAGCAGTCGGACAGGGTACGAGCAGTACTTC.

The chain recombines TRBV7-9 with TRBJ2-3; maybe TRBD1 (5 bases). This CDR3 has 16 amino acids. Trimming pared 0 bases from V and 2 bases from J, leaving 12 bases between. The V gene's germline CDR1 is SEHNR and CDR2 FQNEAQ (reference sequence). The CDR3 reads CASSLASRAFTDTQYF. In DNA form, the CDR3 reads TGTGCCAGCAGCTTAGCTTCCAGGGCATTCACAGATACGCAGTATTTT.

The CDR3 bases are TGTGCCAGCAGTGAAACCCTCGCGGAGGAGACCCAGTACTTC. Its translation: CASSETLAEETQYF. This rearrangement joins TRBV2 to TRBJ2-5, with D hard to call. V was cut by 2 bases and J by 5 bases, with 12 bases left in between. The length of the CDR3 is 14 residues. CDR1 and CDR2 from the germline V gene are SNHLY and FYNNEI.

The V call is TRBV15, the J call TRBJ2-1; D not certain. Germline V gene sequence: CDR1 LNHNV, CDR2 YYDKDF (reference sequence). V was pared by 0 bases and J by 0 bases, with 15 bases between. The CDR3 covers 18 residues. The CDR3 DNA sequence: TGTGCCACCAGCAGAGATAGCTGGGTCCAAACCTCCTACAATGAGCAGTTCTTC. Encoded protein: CATSRDSWVQTSYNEQFF.

In its sample, this clone was seen once. The rearrangement joins TRBV14 to TRBJ2-7; 8 bases line up with TRBD2. The CDR3 is 18 amino acids. V dropped 1 base and J dropped 0; count of bases not matched to a gene: 11. CDR1 is SGHDN and CDR2 is FVKESK in the germline V gene. CDR3 nucleotide sequence: TGTGCCAGCAGCCAAGGCCTTTGGGGCGGGAGGACCTCCTACGAGCAGTACTTC. Its translation is CASSQGLWGGRTSYEQYF.

This clone showed up just a few times. The V and J genes are TRBV7-9 and TRBJ1-5, with 7 bases fitting TRBD1. V lost 5 bases to trimming and J lost 3 bases; unmatched junction nucleotides: 13. The CDR3 sequence is 17 residues long. From germline, CDR1 is SEHNR and CDR2 FQNEAQ (reference sequence). The CDR3 region is CASSRTGQTTFNQPQHF. CDR3 in DNA: TGTGCCAGCAGCCGCACGGGACAGACTACTTTCAATCAGCCCCAGCATTTT.

This clone occurred a few times. The chain uses TRBV28 and TRBJ1-3, with a possible D match to TRBD1 (6 bases). Trimming took 8 bases from V and 2 from J, leaving 13 bases between them. The CDR3 consists of 14 residues. Germline V gives CDR1 MDHEN, CDR2 SYDVKM. Written as DNA, the CDR3 is TGTGCCAGCTCCGGGACATTCCCTGGAAACACCATATATTTT. The encoded protein is CASSGTFPGNTIYF. Together with reference TRBV28 and TRBJ1-3, the CDR3 gives the full variable domain: DVKVTQSSRYLVKRTGEKVFLECVQDMDHENMFWYRQDPGLGLRLIYFSYDVKMKEKGDIPEGYSVSREKKERFSLILESASTNQTSMYLCASSGTFPGNTIYFGEGSWLTVV.

The chain combines TRBV11-2 with TRBJ2-3, with D perhaps matching TRBD1 (5 bases). The V gene's germline CDR1 is SGHAT and CDR2 FQNNGV. Trimming took off 5 bases at V and 2 bases at J, with 14 bases between the two ends. The CDR3 covers 15 residues. The chain's CDR3 is CASSDSDTYTDTQYF. The DNA of the CDR3 is TGTGCCAGCAGCGACTCGGACACCTACACAGATACGCAGTATTTT.

V is TRBV27 and J is TRBJ1-2; 7 positions match TRBD1. Germline CDR1 MNHEY, CDR2 SMNVEV (reference sequence). Trimming took 5 bases from V and 2 from J; bases not matched to a gene: 11. The CDR3 contains 16 residues. CDR3 in amino acids: CASSRAIGGANYGYTF. The CDR3 coding sequence is TGTGCCAGCAGTAGGGCGATAGGGGGCGCGAACTATGGCTACACCTTC.

The chain employs TRBV10-3 and TRBJ1-2; 10 bases align to TRBD1. Germline V gene sequence: CDR1 ENHRY, CDR2 SYGVKD. V was clipped by 9 bases and J by 4 bases; unmatched bases: 5. This CDR3 spans 13 amino acids. CDR3 region: CAIGQGDFYGYTF. The DNA of the CDR3 is TGTGCCATAGGACAGGGGGACTTCTATGGCTACACCTTC.

The chain joins TRBV6-6 to TRBJ2-7; 8 bases are shared with TRBD1. This CDR3 contains 15 residues. The germline V gene has CDR1 MNHNY and CDR2 SVGAGI (reference sequence). The V and J ends lost 1 base and 4 bases, in that order; junction bases with no gene match: 6. The CDR3, as DNA: TGTGCCAGCAGTTACTACGGGACAGGAATATACGAGCAGTACTTC. Its protein is CASSYYGTGIYEQYF.

The chain's CDR3 is CASSEAGQRLYGYTF. The CDR3 DNA follows: TGTGCCAGCAGTGAAGCGGGACAGAGGCTCTATGGCTACACCTTC. The chain uses TRBV2 and TRBJ1-2; 7 nucleotides agree with TRBD1. The germline gives CDR1 SNHLY, CDR2 FYNNEI. The junction had 5 bases not matched to a gene; V was cut back by 0 bases and J by 4 bases. The CDR3 has 15 residues. Together with reference TRBV2 and TRBJ1-2, the CDR3 gives the full variable domain: EPEVTQTPSHQVTQMGQEVILRCVPISNHLYFYWYRQILGQKVEFLVSFYNNEISEKSEIFDDQFSVERPDGSNFTLKIRSTKLEDSAMYFCASSEAGQRLYGYTFGSGTRLTVV.

This chain links TRBV27 with TRBJ2-3; perhaps TRBD2 as D (6 bases). The V end lost 4 bases, the J end lost 6 bases, and 8 bases lay between the germline ends. The CDR3 runs 12 residues. Germline V gene sequence: CDR1 MNHEY, CDR2 SMNVEV (reference sequence). The CDR3 here is CASSSRGDTQYF. CDR3 in DNA: TGTGCCAGCAGTTCACGGGGGGATACGCAGTATTTT.

This chain links TRBV28 with TRBJ1-2; weak D call: TRBD1 (5 bases). In germline, CDR1 is MDHEN, CDR2 SYDVKM. Trimming removed 3 bases at V and 4 bases at J, with 12 bases between. This CDR3 comprises 14 residues. The CDR3 nucleotides read TGTGCCAGCAGTTTTGTGGGGCGCGGCTATGGCTACACCTTC. Translated, it gives CASSFVGRGYGYTF.